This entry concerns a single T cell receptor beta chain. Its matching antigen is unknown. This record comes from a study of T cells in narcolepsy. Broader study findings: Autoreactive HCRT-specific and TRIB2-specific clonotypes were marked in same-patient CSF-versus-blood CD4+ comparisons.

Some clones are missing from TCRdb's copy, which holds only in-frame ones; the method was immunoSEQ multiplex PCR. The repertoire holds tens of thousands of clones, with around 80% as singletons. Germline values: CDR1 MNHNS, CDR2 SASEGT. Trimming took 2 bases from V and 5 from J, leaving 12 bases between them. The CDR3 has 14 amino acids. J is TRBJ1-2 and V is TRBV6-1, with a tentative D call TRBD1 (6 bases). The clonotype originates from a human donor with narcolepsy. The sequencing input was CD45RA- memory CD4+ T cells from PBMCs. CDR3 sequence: CASSEQGGPYGYTF. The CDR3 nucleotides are TGTGCCAGCAGTGAACAAGGGGGTCCGTATGGCTACACCTTC.